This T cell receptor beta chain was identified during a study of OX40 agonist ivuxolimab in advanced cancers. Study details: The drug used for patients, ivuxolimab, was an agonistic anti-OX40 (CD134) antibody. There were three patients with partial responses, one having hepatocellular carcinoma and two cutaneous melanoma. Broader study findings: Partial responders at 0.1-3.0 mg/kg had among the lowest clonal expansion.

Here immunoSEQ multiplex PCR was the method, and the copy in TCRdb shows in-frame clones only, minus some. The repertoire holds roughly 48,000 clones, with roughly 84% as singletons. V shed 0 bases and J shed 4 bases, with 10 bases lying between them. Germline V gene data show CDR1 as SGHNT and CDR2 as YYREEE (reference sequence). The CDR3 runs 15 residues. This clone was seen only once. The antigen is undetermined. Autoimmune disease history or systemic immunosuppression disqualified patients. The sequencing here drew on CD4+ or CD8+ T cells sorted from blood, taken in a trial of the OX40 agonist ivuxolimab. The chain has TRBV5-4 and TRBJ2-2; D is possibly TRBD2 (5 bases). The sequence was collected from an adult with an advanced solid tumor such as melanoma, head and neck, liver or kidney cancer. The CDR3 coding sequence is TGTGCCAGCAGCTTGGGTGTCCTAGCCACCGGGGAGCTGTTTTTT. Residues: CASSLGVLATGELFF.